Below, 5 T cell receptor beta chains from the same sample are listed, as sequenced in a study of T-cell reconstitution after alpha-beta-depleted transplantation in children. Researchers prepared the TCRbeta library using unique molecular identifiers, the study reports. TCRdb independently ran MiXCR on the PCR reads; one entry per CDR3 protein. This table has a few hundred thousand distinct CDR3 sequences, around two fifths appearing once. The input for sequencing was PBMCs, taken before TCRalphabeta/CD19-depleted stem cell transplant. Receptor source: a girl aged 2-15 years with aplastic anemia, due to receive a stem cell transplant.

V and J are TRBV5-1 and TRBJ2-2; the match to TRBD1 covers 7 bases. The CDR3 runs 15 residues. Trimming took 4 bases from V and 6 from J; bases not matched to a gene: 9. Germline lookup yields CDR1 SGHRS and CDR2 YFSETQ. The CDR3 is CASSTGTEKAGELFF. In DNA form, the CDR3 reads TGCGCCAGCAGCACTGGGACAGAGAAGGCCGGGGAGCTGTTTTTT.

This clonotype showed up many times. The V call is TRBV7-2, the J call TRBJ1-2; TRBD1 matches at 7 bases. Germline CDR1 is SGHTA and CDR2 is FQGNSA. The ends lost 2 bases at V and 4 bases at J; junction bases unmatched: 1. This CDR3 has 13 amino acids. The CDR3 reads CASSLQGGYGYTF. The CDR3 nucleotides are TGTGCCAGCAGCTTACAGGGGGGCTATGGCTACACCTTC.

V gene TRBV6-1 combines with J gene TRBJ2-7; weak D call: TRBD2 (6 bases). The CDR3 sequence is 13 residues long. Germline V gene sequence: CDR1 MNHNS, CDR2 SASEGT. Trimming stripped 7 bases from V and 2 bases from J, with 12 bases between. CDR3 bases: TGTGCCAGCAACAATCAGCGGGCCTACGAGCAGTACTTC. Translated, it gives CASNNQRAYEQYF.

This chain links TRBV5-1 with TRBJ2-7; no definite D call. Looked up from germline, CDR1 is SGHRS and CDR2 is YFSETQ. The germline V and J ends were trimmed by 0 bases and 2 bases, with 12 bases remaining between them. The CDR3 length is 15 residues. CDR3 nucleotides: TGCGCCAGCAGCTTGGATGCGTCTCATGCCTACGAGCAGTACTTC. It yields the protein CASSLDASHAYEQYF.

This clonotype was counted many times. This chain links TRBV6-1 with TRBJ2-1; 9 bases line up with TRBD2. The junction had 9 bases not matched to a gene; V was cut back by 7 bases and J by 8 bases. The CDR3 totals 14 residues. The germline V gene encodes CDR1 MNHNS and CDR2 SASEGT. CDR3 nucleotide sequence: TGTGCCAGCACAAGGGCTAGCGGGAACTATGAGCAGTTCTTC. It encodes CASTRASGNYEQFF.